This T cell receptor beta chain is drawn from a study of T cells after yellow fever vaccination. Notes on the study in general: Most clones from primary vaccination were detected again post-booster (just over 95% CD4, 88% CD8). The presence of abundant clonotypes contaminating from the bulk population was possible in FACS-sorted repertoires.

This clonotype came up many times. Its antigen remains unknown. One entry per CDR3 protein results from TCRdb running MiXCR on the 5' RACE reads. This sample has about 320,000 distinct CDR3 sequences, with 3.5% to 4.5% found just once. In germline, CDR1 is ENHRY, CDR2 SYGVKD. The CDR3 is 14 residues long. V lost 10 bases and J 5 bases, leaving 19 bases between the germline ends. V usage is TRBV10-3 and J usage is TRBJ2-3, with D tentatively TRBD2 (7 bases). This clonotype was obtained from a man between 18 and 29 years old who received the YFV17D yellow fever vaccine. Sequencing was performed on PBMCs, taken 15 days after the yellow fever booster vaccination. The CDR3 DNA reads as TGTGCCACCCGCCAACGGGGGGCGGAAGATACGCAGTATTTT. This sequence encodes CATRQRGAEDTQYF.